One and the same sample provided the 8 T cell receptor beta chains below, sequenced in a study of cytomegalovirus exposure and HLA in healthy donors. Both 60 Vbeta primers and 13 Jbeta primers went into the PCR. Using immunoSEQ multiplex PCR, the repertoire was profiled, and TCRdb retains in-frame clones only, with some absent. The sample records around 150,000 clones, more than 75% being singletons. Material for sequencing was PBMCs. The receptors shown here come from a man aged 25-45 years in good health and CMV-seronegative.

The chain is built from TRBV5-1 and TRBJ1-1; D possibly corresponds to TRBD1 (5 bases). Germline values: CDR1 SGHRS, CDR2 YFSETQ. The ends were cut back, 5 bases at V and 1 base at J, with 12 bases in the middle. The CDR3 is 14 amino acids. The CDR3 nucleotides read TGCGCCAGCAGTACGGGGGAAGAGAACACTGAAGCTTTCTTT. Protein: CASSTGEENTEAFF.

In its sample, this clone was seen a few times. The chain has TRBV18 and TRBJ1-1; D remains ambiguous. The germline V and J ends were trimmed by 3 bases and 1 base, with 9 bases remaining between them. Germline assignment: CDR1 KGHSH and CDR2 LQKENI. CDR3 length: 14 residues. The CDR3 nucleotides are TGTGCCAGCTCACCTGAGGGTTCGAACACTGAAGCTTTCTTT. It is translated as CASSPEGSNTEAFF.

The chain combines TRBV30 with TRBJ1-5; TRBD1 might be the D (5 bases). V dropped 5 bases and J dropped 2 bases, with 13 bases sitting between them. This CDR3 is built from 14 residues. CDR1 is GTSNPN and CDR2 is SVGIG in the germline V gene (reference sequence). This chain's CDR3 is CAWGRGVGNQPQHF. The CDR3 bases are TGTGCCTGGGGACGGGGGGTAGGCAATCAGCCCCAGCATTTT.

The CDR3 region has the DNA TGTGCCAGCAGTTTGGGGGGGGCTAGCTCCTACGAGCAGTACTTC. It specifies CASSLGGASSYEQYF. This rearrangement joins TRBV28 to TRBJ2-7; possible D gene TRBD2, 7 bases. CDR1 is MDHEN and CDR2 is SYDVKM in the germline V gene. V was trimmed by 3 bases and J by 0 bases, leaving 12 bases between them. The CDR3 covers 15 residues.

This clone was seen only a few times. This chain links TRBV29-1 with TRBJ2-5; 7 nucleotides align to TRBD2. Germline CDR1 reads SQVTM; CDR2 reads ANQGSEA. This CDR3 contains 14 residues. Losses at the gene ends were 7 bases for V and 1 base for J; bases not matched to a gene: 9. The chain's CDR3 is CSGTGGSSQETQYF. The CDR3 DNA is TGCAGCGGGACTGGCGGGAGTTCCCAAGAGACCCAGTACTTC.

The CDR3 loop reads CASSYLPGLAPYEQYF. The CDR3 region has the DNA TGCGCCAGCAGCTACCTACCGGGACTAGCGCCCTACGAGCAGTACTTC. J is TRBJ2-7 and V is TRBV5-1; TRBD2 matches 10 bases. The CDR3 is 16 residues long. The V and J ends lost 3 bases and 2 bases, in that order; junction bases with no gene match: 8. Germline CDR1 and CDR2: SGHRS and YFSETQ.

On this clone: Its ends do not fully match the called genes, so a read error is possible. CDR3 protein: CASSSNIRGKLFSHF. In DNA form, the CDR3 reads TGTGCCAGCAGCTCAAATATCCGAGGCAAGCTATTCTCCCATTTT. The chain has TRBV5-4 and TRBJ1-1, with unresolved D. The length of the CDR3 is 15 residues. The germline gives CDR1 SGHNT, CDR2 YYREEE (reference sequence).

The rearrangement links TRBV27 to TRBJ1-3; D may be TRBD1 (6 bases). The CDR3 sequence is 15 residues long. Germline values: CDR1 MNHEY, CDR2 SMNVEV (reference sequence). Trimming removed 2 bases at V and 3 bases at J, with 11 bases between. CDR3 in DNA: TGTGCCAGCAGTTTAAGGGGGACGATTGGAAACACCATATATTTT. Its translation: CASSLRGTIGNTIYF.